Below, 18 T cell receptor beta chains from the same sample are listed, as sequenced in a study of vaccination effects on CD4 cells after COVID-19. Assay: immunoSEQ multiplex PCR; the TCRdb copy retains only in-frame clones and omits some. The data contain 80,000 to 95,000 clones, over 70% of them singletons. These receptors have no known antigen. CD4+ T cells specific for antigen were expanded with viral peptide pools by the ViraFEST assay before sequencing. Following an approximately 10-day culture, CD4+ T cells were purified. BNT162b2 vaccine or mRNA-1273 vaccine was given to participants in two doses. The sequencing used CD4+ T cells from PBMCs cultured with HCoV-OC43 spike peptides, collected after COVID-19 vaccination. Subset reported: HCoV-OC43 spike overlapping peptide pool stimulation. Source of these receptors: a human donor who received a COVID-19 vaccine.

V gene TRBV19 combines with J gene TRBJ1-1; 7 nucleotides align to TRBD1. V shed 5 bases and J 2 bases; nucleotides not matched to a gene: 8. Per the germline V gene, CDR1 is LNHDA and CDR2 is SQIVND (reference sequence). CDR3 length: 15 amino acids. The CDR3 nucleotides read TGTGCCAGTAGTTTGGGGACAGCGATTAACACTGAAGCTTTCTTT. It specifies CASSLGTAINTEAFF.

V gene TRBV28 combines with J gene TRBJ2-5; 16 nucleotides agree with TRBD2. The trim removed 5 bases at V and 4 bases at J, leaving 4 bases unmatched. The CDR3 totals 16 residues. Germline V gene data show CDR1 as MDHEN and CDR2 as SYDVKM. The CDR3 nucleotides read TGTGCCAGCAGTCCGGGACTAGCGGGGGGGAGAGAGACCCAGTACTTC. This codes for CASSPGLAGGRETQYF.

This clone has just a few counts. The chain couples TRBV6-5 to TRBJ2-1; D perhaps matches TRBD2 (6 bases). V was trimmed by 5 bases and J by 1 base, leaving 9 bases between them. The germline CDR1 and CDR2 sequences are MNHEY and SVGAGI. CDR3 length: 14 amino acids. The DNA of the CDR3 is TGTGCCAGCAGTCCCCGGGGGTCCTACAATGAGCAGTTCTTC. This gives the protein CASSPRGSYNEQFF.

This clone was detected only a few times. V gene TRBV18 combines with J gene TRBJ2-3; 9 bases map to TRBD1. V shed 2 bases and J 5 bases; nucleotides not matched to a gene: 11. Germline values: CDR1 KGHSH, CDR2 LQKENI. This CDR3 has 17 amino acids. The CDR3 DNA sequence: TGTGCCAGCTCACCAAAAGGGGACAGGGCTATGAAAGATACGCAGTATTTT. Protein: CASSPKGDRAMKDTQYF. Based on the CDR3 plus reference TRBV18 and TRBJ2-3, the full variable domain is NAGVMQNPRHLVRRRGQEARLRCSPMKGHSHVYWYRQLPEEGLKFMVYLQKENIIDESGMPKERFSAEFPKEGPSILRIQQVVRGDSAAYFCASSPKGDRAMKDTQYFGPGTRLTVL.

The count of this clone is one. CDR3 nucleotides: TGTGCCAGCAGGGGTAGCGGGGGGGCCTACAATGAGCAGTTCTTC. Protein product: CASRGSGGAYNEQFF. The chain uses TRBV2 and TRBJ2-1, with 11 positions matching TRBD2. Germline assignment: CDR1 SNHLY and CDR2 FYNNEI. CDR3 length: 15 amino acids. Trimming took 6 bases from V and 2 from J; bases not matched to a gene: 3.

This clone was counted a few times. V usage is TRBV2 and J usage is TRBJ1-3; 7 bases are shared with TRBD1. Looked up from germline, CDR1 is SNHLY and CDR2 is FYNNEI. After removal of 8 bases from V and 0 bases from J, the junction contained 7 bases not matched to a gene. CDR3 length: 15 residues. The CDR3 coding sequence is TGTGCCAGCCTGAAGTCAGGGGGCTCTGGAAACACCATATATTTT. This encodes CASLKSGGSGNTIYF. Drawing the rest from reference TRBV2 and TRBJ1-3, the complete variable domain is EPEVTQTPSHQVTQMGQEVILRCVPISNHLYFYWYRQILGQKVEFLVSFYNNEISEKSEIFDDQFSVERPDGSNFTLKIRSTKLEDSAMYFCASLKSGGSGNTIYFGEGSWLTVV.

With regard to this clone: Within the sample, other DNA sequences also encode this same CDR3. The chain couples TRBV6-5 to TRBJ1-4, with TRBD1 identical over 10 bases. Germline V gene sequence: CDR1 MNHEY, CDR2 SVGAGI. Unmatched junction bases numbered 4, after V lost 2 bases and J lost 7 bases. The CDR3 is made up of 15 amino acids. The CDR3 DNA follows: TGTGCCAGCAGTTACCAGACAGGGGGCCGTGAAAAACTGTTTTTT. It encodes CASSYQTGGREKLFF.

The chain links TRBV24-1 to TRBJ2-7; D is unresolved. The CDR3 covers 13 residues. Germline CDR1 KGHDR, CDR2 SFDVKD. Trimming cost V 0 bases and J 8 bases, with 10 bases left between them. In nucleotides, the CDR3 is TGTGCCACCAGTGATTTGCTGTTGGGGAAGCAGTACGTC. Its translation is CATSDLLLGKQYV.

The chain couples TRBV5-1 to TRBJ2-3; D remains ambiguous. Trimming took 0 bases from V and 5 from J, leaving 10 bases between them. The CDR3 sequence is 14 residues long. Germline V lookup: CDR1 SGHRS, CDR2 YFSETQ. The CDR3 protein is CASSLGTAVDTQYF. The CDR3 DNA reads as TGCGCCAGCAGCTTGGGTACGGCGGTAGATACGCAGTATTTT.

This clone was recorded only once. The V call is TRBV5-8, the J call TRBJ1-5; TRBD1 agrees at 9 bases. With 4 bases clipped from V and 1 base from J, the junction kept 9 bases outside the gene matches. The CDR3 runs to 17 residues. CDR1 and CDR2 from the germline V gene are SGHTS and YDEGEE. CDR3 DNA sequence: TGTGCCAGCAGCGCCAACAGGGGGCACGAGAGCAATCAGCCCCAGCATTTT. This gives the protein CASSANRGHESNQPQHF. The full variable domain, rest sourced from reference TRBV5-8 and TRBJ1-5, is EAGVTQSPTHLIKTRGQQATLRCSPISGHTSVYWYQQALGLGLQFLLWYDEGEERNRGNFPPRFSGRQFPNYSSELNVNALELEDSALYLCASSANRGHESNQPQHFGDGTRLSIL.

The chain uses TRBV19 and TRBJ1-5, with a tentative D call TRBD1 (6 bases). Germline loops: CDR1 LNHDA, CDR2 SQIVND (reference sequence). The CDR3 covers 14 residues. Trimming removed 8 bases from V and 3 bases from J, with 14 bases in between. This CDR3 reads CASSTTGYNQPQHF. The CDR3 coding sequence is TGTGCCAGTTCCACGACAGGTTACAATCAGCCCCAGCATTTT.

The V call is TRBV7-9, the J call TRBJ2-5; 8 bases are shared with TRBD1. Germline V gene sequence: CDR1 SEHNR, CDR2 FQNEAQ (reference sequence). The CDR3 spans 14 residues. V lost 7 bases to trimming and J lost 8 bases; unmatched junction nucleotides: 12. CDR3 DNA: TGTGCCAGCATCCCGGGACAGGAGCGAGGAACCCAGTACTTC. The encoded protein is CASIPGQERGTQYF. The whole variable domain, filled in from reference TRBV7-9 and TRBJ2-5, reads DTGVSQNPRHKITKRGQNVTFRCDPISEHNRLYWYRQTLGQGPEFLTYFQNEAQLEKSRLLSDRFSAERPKGSFSTLEIQRTEQGDSAMYLCASIPGQERGTQYFGPGTRLLVL.

The chain recombines TRBV10-2 with TRBJ2-3; D call uncertain. This CDR3 has 14 amino acids. Per germline, CDR1 WSHSY and CDR2 SAAADI. The V end was cut by 6 bases, the J end by 0 bases, with 10 bases between. The CDR3 protein is CASRVSLSTDTQYF. In DNA, the CDR3 is TGCGCCAGCAGAGTCTCTCTAAGCACAGATACGCAGTATTTT.

In its sample, this clone was seen once. The DNA of the CDR3 is TGCAGCGCAGACAGGGGGAACACCGGGGAGCTGTTTTTT. It codes for CSADRGNTGELFF. The rearrangement joins TRBV29-1 to TRBJ2-2, with 8 bases identical to TRBD1. V shed 7 bases and J 1 base; nucleotides not matched to a gene: 2. The CDR3 contains 13 residues. Germline lookup yields CDR1 SQVTM and CDR2 ANQGSEA.

J is TRBJ2-5 and V is TRBV28, with TRBD2 as a possible D gene (5 bases). CDR1 is MDHEN, CDR2 SYDVKM, per germline. Trimming pared 8 bases from V and 7 bases from J, leaving 14 bases between. The CDR3 runs to 12 residues. The CDR3 reads CASESGLGTQYF. For the CDR3, the DNA is TGTGCCAGCGAAAGCGGCCTCGGGACCCAGTACTTC.

This clone was observed once. The chain couples TRBV10-3 to TRBJ1-2, with 7 bases that match TRBD1. The V gene's germline CDR1 is ENHRY and CDR2 SYGVKD. This CDR3 has 13 residues. With 0 bases clipped from V and 10 bases from J, the junction kept 5 bases outside the gene matches. The CDR3 protein is CAISESTGWDYTF. The DNA for the CDR3 is TGTGCCATCAGTGAGTCGACAGGGTGGGACTACACCTTC.

The chain has TRBV7-2 and TRBJ1-1; 7 bases are shared with TRBD1. The germline V gene encodes CDR1 SGHTA and CDR2 FQGNSA. V was pared by 4 bases and J by 7 bases, with 6 bases of the junction left unmatched. There are 13 residues in the CDR3. CDR3 sequence (DNA): TGTGCCAGCAGCTCCTCCGGGACAGTTGAAGCTTTCTTT. Its protein product is CASSSSGTVEAFF.

The CDR3 DNA reads TGTGCCAGCAGTTACAGGGGAGTAGGGGGCAATGAGCAGTTCTTC. Translating it yields CASSYRGVGGNEQFF. The J gene is TRBJ2-1, the V gene TRBV6-5; weak D call: TRBD1 (6 bases). The CDR3 is made up of 15 amino acids. CDR1 MNHEY and CDR2 SVGAGI come from the germline V gene. V was trimmed by 2 bases and J by 6 bases, leaving 14 bases between them.